The 25 T cell receptor beta chains in this list originate from one sample, sequenced in a study of post-analysis software for immune sequencing data. Prepared libraries of TCR beta cDNA carried unique molecular identifiers. TCRdb redid the calling of the PCR reads with MiXCR, one entry per CDR3 protein. The table records fewer than 900,000 distinct CDR3 sequences, roughly 46% of them present only once. Their cognate antigens are unknown. Findings and caveats of the study: Higher frequency in patients than in controls was seen for roughly 5 TRBV segments, with TRBV5-6, TRBV5-1 and TRBV20-1 among them.

Source material: blood. These TCRs come from a girl between 10 and 17 years old with multiple sclerosis.

The rearrangement joins TRBV24-1 to TRBJ2-1; a weak D match, TRBD2 (7 bases). CDR3 length: 14 amino acids. Trimming took 0 bases from V and 9 from J, leaving 11 bases between them. Germline CDR1 is KGHDR and CDR2 is SFDVKD. DNA for the CDR3: TGTGCCACCAGTGATTTGGGGGGGGCTGGTGAGCAGTTCTTC. As protein: CATSDLGGAGEQFF.

This clonotype was picked up a small number of times. The chain recombines TRBV20-1 with TRBJ1-1, with TRBD1 identical over 7 bases. Losses at the gene ends were 5 bases for V and 2 bases for J; bases not matched to a gene: 8. The CDR3 is made up of 14 amino acids. Per the germline V gene, CDR1 is DFQATT and CDR2 is SNEGSKA (reference sequence). The CDR3 nucleotides are TGCAGTGCTGGATCGACAGGGTACAACACTGAAGCTTTCTTT. Amino acids: CSAGSTGYNTEAFF.

The rearrangement joins TRBV10-3 to TRBJ1-4, with D unresolved. The V gene's germline CDR1 is ENHRY and CDR2 SYGVKD. With 4 bases removed from V and 0 bases from J, the gap between germline ends came to 18 bases. The CDR3 spans 18 residues. The CDR3 bases are TGTGCCATCAGTGCTAGTCGGCGAATCACAGCAACTAATGAAAAACTGTTTTTT. It encodes CAISASRRITATNEKLFF.

The rearrangement links TRBV12-3 or TRBV12-4 to TRBJ2-7; 10 bases map to TRBD1. The CDR3 contains 14 residues. After removal of 2 bases from V and 6 bases from J, the junction contained 4 bases not matched to a gene. CDR3 in DNA: TGTGCCAGCAGTTTACCGACAGGGGGCCGCGAGCAGTACTTC. Amino acid sequence: CASSLPTGGREQYF.

The rearrangement links TRBV4-3 to TRBJ2-3; D is uncertain. V shed 0 bases and J shed 5 bases, with 6 bases lying between them. The CDR3 extends over 13 amino acids. Germline values: CDR1 LGHNA, CDR2 YSLEER. The CDR3 coding sequence is TGCGCCAGCAGCCAAGATGCGGTAGATACGCAGTATTTT. Protein: CASSQDAVDTQYF.

The CDR3, as DNA: TGTGCCAGCAGCGTAGACAGGGGAAGGACAACAGATACGCAGTATTTT. Translated: CASSVDRGRTTDTQYF. The rearrangement uses TRBV9 and TRBJ2-3, with TRBD1 matching 7 bases. This CDR3 contains 16 residues. From germline, CDR1 is SGDLS and CDR2 YYNGEE. After removal of 0 bases from V and 3 bases from J, the junction contained 7 bases not matched to a gene.

In nucleotides, the CDR3 is TGTGCCACCAGCAGAGTCGGAGGGAGTAATGAAAAACTGTTTTTT. Its protein product is CATSRVGGSNEKLFF. The chain employs TRBV15 and TRBJ1-4; D gene unclear. CDR3 length equals 15 residues. The germline CDR1 and CDR2 sequences are LNHNV and YYDKDF (reference sequence). V lost 1 base to trimming and J lost 4 bases, with 10 bases between them.

The chain combines TRBV29-1 with TRBJ2-3, with a tentative D call TRBD1 (6 bases). V was pared by 6 bases and J by 2 bases, with 18 bases between. This CDR3 is 15 amino acids long. Germline V CDR1 and CDR2: SQVTM, ANQGSEA. The CDR3 coding sequence is TGCAGCGTGGGACGCGGGCAGGGGTTCACAGATACGCAGTATTTT. Translating it yields CSVGRGQGFTDTQYF.

The rearrangement uses TRBV6-5 and TRBJ2-1; 12 positions agree with TRBD2. Germline lookup yields CDR1 MNHEY and CDR2 SVGAGI. The junction had 21 bases not matched to a gene; V was cut back by 2 bases and J by 7 bases. This CDR3 is 21 amino acids long. This CDR3 is CASSYIGREGASGRARNEQFF. Here the CDR3 DNA reads TGTGCCAGCAGTTACATAGGCAGGGAGGGGGCTAGCGGGAGGGCACGGAATGAGCAGTTCTTC.

This clonotype was seen only a few times. The rearrangement uses TRBV6-2 or TRBV6-3 and TRBJ1-1, with D unclear. The CDR3 is made up of 15 amino acids. V was pared by 0 bases and J by 0 bases, with 8 bases between. CDR1 and CDR2 from the germline V gene are MNHEY and SVGEGT. The CDR3 protein is CASSYSGNMNTEAFF. Written as DNA, the CDR3 is TGTGCCAGCAGTTACTCGGGCAACATGAACACTGAAGCTTTCTTT.

The rearrangement links TRBV21-1 to TRBJ2-3; the DNA was not used to check the table's D call, TRBD2. TRBV21-1 counts as a pseudogene. The CDR3 length is 17 residues. The CDR3 DNA follows: TGTGCCAGCAGCAAAGGGGTTAGCGGGGGCAGCACAGATACGCAGTATTTT. Amino acid sequence: CASSKGVSGGSTDTQYF.

The rearrangement links TRBV20-1 to TRBJ2-1; 10 bases map to TRBD2. The CDR3 is 14 amino acids. V shed 5 bases and J 4 bases; nucleotides not matched to a gene: 5. Looked up from germline, CDR1 is DFQATT and CDR2 is SNEGSKA (reference sequence). CDR3 DNA: TGCAGTGCTGGGAGCGGGAGGGCTTACAATGAGCAGTTCTTC. Translation gives CSAGSGRAYNEQFF.

The chain couples TRBV29-1 to TRBJ1-4, with a possible D match to TRBD1 (5 bases). This CDR3 is 13 amino acids long. V lost 4 bases, J lost 3 bases, and 9 bases lay in between. CDR1 is SQVTM and CDR2 is ANQGSEA in the germline V gene. CDR3 sequence (DNA): TGCAGCGTTGTTCAGGGATCTAATGAAAAACTGTTTTTT. It encodes CSVVQGSNEKLFF.

The chain recombines TRBV20-1 with TRBJ2-3; D is unresolved. This CDR3 spans 15 amino acids. The germline gives CDR1 DFQATT, CDR2 SNEGSKA (reference sequence). Trimming took off 0 bases at V and 0 bases at J, with 10 bases between the two ends. As DNA, the CDR3 is TGCAGTGCTAGAGATAAAGGCACCAGCACAGATACGCAGTATTTT. Protein: CSARDKGTSTDTQYF.

In this sample, this clonotype turned up a few times. The rearrangement links TRBV3-1 to TRBJ2-5, with D uncertain. Germline V gene lookup returns CDR1 LGHDT and CDR2 YNNKEL (reference sequence). Deletions cut 0 bases from V and 5 bases from J, with 7 bases between. This CDR3 comprises 13 residues. The CDR3 DNA reads as TGTGCCAGCAGCCAAGATTTAACCGAGACCCAGTACTTC. It translates to CASSQDLTETQYF.

This clonotype was counted between two and nine times. The chain combines TRBV29-1 with TRBJ2-3, with TRBD2 as a possible D gene (6 bases). V lost 6 bases and J 5 bases, leaving 15 bases between the germline ends. The CDR3 is made up of 13 amino acids. Looked up from germline, CDR1 is SQVTM and CDR2 is ANQGSEA. In DNA form, the CDR3 reads TGCAGCGTCCACGTGTCCGGGGGAGATACGCAGTATTTT. Translating it yields CSVHVSGGDTQYF.

DNA of the CDR3: TGCGCCAGCAGCCAAGAGAAACCGCTCGTCCTGACTTTC. Protein sequence: CASSQEKPLVLTF. V usage is TRBV4-1 and J usage is TRBJ2-6, with D uncertain. CDR3 size: 13 residues. The germline V gene has CDR1 MGHRA and CDR2 YSYEKL. V gave up 0 bases and J gave up 12 bases, with 9 bases separating them.

This chain links TRBV30 with TRBJ1-2; TRBD1 matches 7 bases. The length of the CDR3 is 13 residues. V lost 0 bases, J lost 8 bases, and 6 bases stayed unmatched. Germline V gene data show CDR1 as GTSNPN and CDR2 as SVGIG (reference sequence). CDR3 sequence reads: CAWSVRGTEGYTF. As DNA, the CDR3 is TGTGCCTGGAGTGTAAGGGGGACAGAGGGCTACACCTTC.

A single count supports this clonotype. The chain uses TRBV4-2 and TRBJ1-2; 7 bases are a match to TRBD1. Germline trimming cut 3 bases from V and 4 bases from J; bases unmatched to any gene: 11. Germline loops: CDR1 LGHNA, CDR2 YNFKEQ. The CDR3 runs 16 residues. In nucleotides, the CDR3 is TGTGCCAGCAGCCACCTACGACAGGGAGACGGCTATGGCTACACCTTC. Protein product: CASSHLRQGDGYGYTF.

The chain joins TRBV6-1 to TRBJ2-7; no definite D call. This CDR3 spans 10 amino acids. Germline CDR1 and CDR2: MNHNS and SASEGT. Deletions cut 3 bases from V and 10 bases from J, with 7 bases between. DNA for the CDR3: TGTGCCAGCAGTGACTGGCCCCAGTACTTC. Translated, it gives CASSDWPQYF.

The rearrangement uses TRBV11-3 and TRBJ2-3; the match to TRBD2 covers 16 bases. The CDR3 has 17 amino acids. The V gene's germline CDR1 is SGHNT and CDR2 YENEEA. J lost 4 bases, V lost 1 base, and 2 bases had no gene match. The CDR3 sequence: CASSLGGLAGGPDTQYF. The CDR3 coding sequence is TGTGCCAGCAGCTTAGGGGGACTAGCGGGAGGGCCAGATACGCAGTATTTT.

The rearrangement uses TRBV28 and TRBJ2-7, with D hard to call. Germline lookup yields CDR1 MDHEN and CDR2 SYDVKM. V was shortened by 4 bases and J by 2 bases, with 6 bases between the two germline ends. CDR3 length: 12 residues. The CDR3 loop is CASSSLPYEQYF. The CDR3 DNA sequence: TGTGCCAGCAGTTCCCTTCCCTACGAGCAGTACTTC.

This clonotype was seen more than once but under ten times. The V and J genes are TRBV20-1 and TRBJ2-3; D is ambiguous. V lost 3 bases and J 5 bases, leaving 9 bases between the germline ends. The CDR3 sequence is 12 residues long. Looked up from germline, CDR1 is DFQATT and CDR2 is SNEGSKA (reference sequence). The DNA for the CDR3 is TGCAGTGCTAGCCCCCAGCGAGATACGCAGTATTTT. Amino acid sequence: CSASPQRDTQYF.

This clonotype was recorded a few times. This chain uses TRBV9 with TRBJ2-1; D may correspond to TRBD1 or TRBD2 (6 bases each). This CDR3 region has 16 residues. From germline, CDR1 is SGDLS and CDR2 YYNGEE. Trimming pared 0 bases from V and 8 bases from J, leaving 18 bases between. The CDR3 sequence is CASSVEGGTGTDEQFF. The CDR3 DNA reads TGTGCCAGCAGCGTAGAGGGGGGTACTGGTACTGATGAGCAGTTCTTC.

The chain combines TRBV10-2 with TRBJ2-7; 11 bases match TRBD2. The V segment lost 1 base and the J segment 7 bases; nucleotides outside the gene matches: 3. Germline loops: CDR1 WSHSY, CDR2 SAAADI. The CDR3 totals 14 residues. The CDR3 region is CASSEWLAGGEQYF. CDR3 nucleotides: TGCGCCAGCAGTGAGTGGCTAGCGGGAGGTGAGCAGTACTTC.